This note documents a single TCR beta chain sequence. What it binds is unknown. The data were obtained in a study of cytomegalovirus exposure and HLA in healthy donors. Findings of the study overall: Later analysis identified several of the most significant clusters that appeared linked to common viral pathogens. The authors later linked a missense DCLRE1C variant to TCR beta V- and J-gene trimming. Earlier results showed most TCR beta V segments being productive about 87% or about 30% of the time. Later on, analysis showed that most CMV-associated TCR beta chains appeared to be HLA-restricted.

The PCR employed 60 Vbeta primers together with 13 Jbeta primers. The assay was immunoSEQ multiplex PCR, and TCRdb's table has in-frame clones only and misses some. Its clone listing holds 100,000 to 150,000 clones. V was cut by 6 bases and J by 8 bases, with 13 bases left in between. This CDR3 spans 12 amino acids. Germline-derived CDR1 and CDR2 are MDHEN and SYDVKM. This TCR derives from a woman aged 40-49 years in good health and CMV-seronegative. The sequencing sample was made of PBMCs. The gene calls are TRBV28 and TRBJ1-2; D perhaps matches TRBD1 (6 bases). The CDR3 reads CASSSGEIGYTF. As DNA, the CDR3 is TGTGCCAGCAGCTCAGGGGAAATAGGCTACACCTTC.